This T cell receptor beta chain appears in the sequencing data of a study of CD8+ T cells in alopecia areata (dated by TCRdb to about 2018). The study in broad terms: Treated patients were enrolled in an open-label pilot trial of oral tofacitinib, 5 to 10 mg twice daily, for moderate-to-severe alopecia areata. Patients stayed on tofacitinib for 6 to 18 months and then had 6 months of follow-up off drug so that delayed response and recurrence could be assessed. In treated patients, disease severity was measured using the SALT score, which gives the percentage of scalp surface area affected. In both human patients and the C3H/HeJ mouse model, the study applied high-throughput TCRbeta sequencing to look at T cell clonal expansion in alopecia areata. On the human side, TCRbeta sequencing was run on scalp tissue and on sorted CD4+ and CD8+ peripheral blood T cells from healthy controls and from alopecia areata patients with either patchy or totalis/universalis disease. Biopsies were taken from tofacitinib-treated patients at baseline and at 4 and 24 weeks of treatment, and a later scalp biopsy was taken in several of the tofacitinib-treated patients. Scalp clonality was compared across normal scalp (n=4), patchy alopecia areata scalp (n=8), and alopecia totalis/universalis scalp (n=8). RNA was extracted with the PAXgene miRNA kit for fixed scalp, the miRNeasy kit for PBMCs, and the RNeasy kit for mouse skin. TCRbeta CDR3 regions were amplified by immunoSEQ multiplex PCR with 35 Vbeta forward and 13 Jbeta reverse primers.

The sample's time point, from its label and the paper: more than 3 weeks on oral tofacitinib. According to the study, the label for this sample's treatment or condition signals: oral pan-JAK inhibitor, 5-10 mg twice daily. Lesional scalp punch biopsies and peripheral blood were obtained from alopecia areata patients. PBMCs were separated by density centrifugation and stained for CD3, CD4 and CD8, after which CD4+ and CD8+ T cells were sorted on a FACSAria. As to this clone: It lacks a known antigen. Qualities for individual bases were not recorded, and no much larger clone is one base off.

CDR1 and CDR2, looked up from the germline V gene, are SQVTM and ANQGSEA. From the cysteine through the phenylalanine, the CDR3 covers 14 amino acids. The entry retains the CDR3 DNA only, 42 bases that are in frame from base 1. Trimming accounts for 3 bases at V and 9 bases at J, while the number of junction bases matched to no gene is 10. Broad study findings and their caveats: Lesional scalp, especially in alopecia totalis/universalis, showed higher clonality and more expanded CD8+ clones than normal scalp, suggesting antigenic drive. Many expanded lesional clones were found to persist in scalp and blood during tofacitinib treatment, and relapse after treatment cessation may be partly explained by this persistence. Scalp clonality and the number of expanded CD8+ clones among the top 100 scalp clones were significantly decreased by tofacitinib. Because the treated cohort was small and included a single nonresponder, larger studies are needed to assess links between baseline CD8+ expansion and response. Unlike mouse skin, which is dominated by gammadelta T cells, normal human skin has resident alphabeta T cells that are also sequenced, and this complicates analysis of the scalp TCR repertoire. Shared TCR sequences between patients were less evident than in mice, which may be partly attributable to HLA diversity in the patient population.

Library prep was done by the immunoSEQ multiplex PCR assay. For TCR sequencing, RNA was extracted from every sample and reverse transcribed into cDNA to serve as template. First-strand cDNA was synthesized using SuperScript III with a 2:1 mix of oligo-dT and random hexamers. A synthetic immune receptor repertoire was used to gauge amplification bias, and whatever bias remained was removed computationally. In the authors' own workflow: After raw reads were preprocessed to remove errors, the CDR3 was defined following IMGT conventions as running from the conserved cysteine to phenylalanine. Clonality was computed as 1 minus the Shannon entropy, with the entropy normalized by log2 of the number of productive unique TCRs. Scalp TCRbeta sequences were cross-referenced with sorted blood CD4 and CD8 repertoires so that the CD4 or CD8 identity of scalp clones could be inferred. Entries here come from immuneACCESS through TCRdb and include only in-frame sequences with V and J called. Some clones fail to appear in such tables; in the studies checked, an unresolved V gene covers under half of the shortfall, and the cause of the remainder is unknown. From that table come the V and J calls and clone size; the DNA was used to work out D and trimming. For this sample the table gives some 150,000 clones, of which roughly 86% were detected only once. In total, the top ten clones hold 13% of the sample.

This specimen was CD8+ T cells sorted from blood, taken at week 4, from a patient treated with tofacitinib. Recombination linked TRBV29-1 to TRBJ1-4; 7 middle bases align to TRBD1. The receptor was isolated from a human donor with alopecia areata. CDR3 loop: CSVDPDREEKKLFF. The DNA sequence follows: TGCAGCGTTGACCCCGACAGGGAGGAAAAAAAACTGTTTTTT.